The rows below give T cell receptor beta chains drawn from one sample of a study of blood T cells in healthy people across ages. TCRdb itself ran the 5' RACE reads through MiXCR, one entry per CDR3 protein. The sample lists more than 800,000 distinct CDR3 sequences, 25% to 35% occurring once. Sequences were obtained from blood. These receptor sequences come from a woman aged 80 or over in good health. Each CDR3 is given with its conserved first and last residue. The D gene is left open where the match is weak. Size tells how often a clone was seen (once, few, many) or the class of an expanded clone, and some rows leave it out.

clone_size d_call cdr3_length j_call v_call cdr3_nt cdr3_aa
- - 14 TRBJ2-7 TRBV4-3 TGCGCCAGCAGCCAAGACCACAGCTCCTACGAGCAGTACTTC CASSQDHSSYEQYF
- - 14 TRBJ2-3 TRBV13 TGTGCCTGCAGCTTAAGGACGTCCACAGATACGCAGTATTTT CACSLRTSTDTQYF
- TRBD1 15 TRBJ1-2 TRBV30 TGTGCCTGGAGTACAACAGGGGGTAAAGGCTATGGCTACACCTTC CAWSTTGGKGYGYTF
- TRBD1 14 TRBJ1-2 TRBV4-2 TGTGCCAGCAGCCAGGGGACAGACTATTTAGGCTACACCTTC CASSQGTDYLGYTF
- - 17 TRBJ2-6 TRBV7-2 TGTGCCAGCAGTCCTCGGGGGCGAGTCTTCGGGGCCAACGTCCTGACTTTC CASSPRGRVFGANVLTF
many TRBD1 16 TRBJ2-3 TRBV6-5 TGTGCCAGCAGTCAGTCGGGACAGGGGGCGAGGGATACGCAGTATTTT CASSQSGQGARDTQYF
few - 14 TRBJ1-4 TRBV5-1 TGCGCCAGCAGCGGCGGGAGAACTAATGAAAAACTGTTTTTT CASSGGRTNEKLFF
- - 14 TRBJ2-1 TRBV5-1 TGCGCCAGCCATAGCGAGGGTCAATACAATGAGCAGTTCTTC CASHSEGQYNEQFF
- - 14 TRBJ1-2 TRBV20-1 TGCAGTGCTAACGCGGTGGCTCTAGGTTATGGCTACACCTTC CSANAVALGYGYTF
- - 16 TRBJ1-5 TRBV6-2/TRBV6-3 TGTGCCGGCAGACCTACCTCGGTCGGCAGGGGTCAGCCCCAGCATTTT CAGRPTSVGRGQPQHF
few TRBD2 16 TRBJ2-5 TRBV7-9 TGTGCCAGCAGCTTCCTTACGGGGGGGCCGGAAGAGACCCAGTACTTC CASSFLTGGPEETQYF
- - 13 TRBJ2-3 TRBV7-9 TGTGCCAGCAGTCGAGACATAGCCGATACGCAGTATTTT CASSRDIADTQYF
few TRBD1 14 TRBJ1-2 TRBV14 TGTGCCAGCAGCCAAGCCAGGACAGGGGTAGGCTACACCTTC CASSQARTGVGYTF
- - 12 TRBJ2-7 TRBV6-2/TRBV6-3 TGTGCCACCTATAGGGCCTCCTACGAGCAGTACTTC CATYRASYEQYF
few - 15 TRBJ1-1 TRBV6-1 TGTGCCAGCAGTGAAGCGCTTCTAGTGAACACTGAAGCTTTCTTT CASSEALLVNTEAFF
many - 14 TRBJ2-1 TRBV6-2/TRBV6-3 TGTGCCAGCAGTTATGACGGGGGAGGCAATGAGCAGTTCTTC CASSYDGGGNEQFF
many - 14 TRBJ2-7 TRBV12-3/TRBV12-4 TGTGCCAGCAGTCCTCGGGACACCTCTTACGAGCAGTACTTC CASSPRDTSYEQYF
many - 14 TRBJ2-7 TRBV5-4 TGTGCCAGCAGCTTGAAAAGAGGGAACTACGAGCAGTACTTC CASSLKRGNYEQYF
many TRBD1 15 TRBJ2-7 TRBV12-3/TRBV12-4 TGTGCCAGCAGTTTTATGTTCGGGACAGGGGTAAAGCAGTACTTC CASSFMFGTGVKQYF
many - 14 TRBJ2-3 TRBV6-6 TGTGCCATCAGCCTTGGGACCGGGGGAGATACGCAGTATTTT CAISLGTGGDTQYF
few - 16 TRBJ1-2 TRBV5-6 TGTGCCAGCAAGCCTATTAGAAGGGTTCGAAGATACGGCTACACCTTC CASKPIRRVRRYGYTF
few TRBD2 17 TRBJ2-1 TRBV6-1 TGTGCCAGCAGTGAGGGCTTAGGAGCGGGGGAATACAATGAGCAGTTCTTC CASSEGLGAGEYNEQFF
many - 14 TRBJ2-3 TRBV20-1 TGCAGTGCTAGAGATACCGGGTTCACAGATACGCAGTATTTT CSARDTGFTDTQYF
- - 15 TRBJ1-4 TRBV5-1 TGCGCCAGCAGCTTGGAGGGACGGTATAATGAAAAACTGTTTTTT CASSLEGRYNEKLFF
many TRBD2 15 TRBJ2-1 TRBV29-1 TGCAGCGTAGATGGACTAGCGGGGGCACGGAATGAGCAGTTCTTC CSVDGLAGARNEQFF
many TRBD2 16 TRBJ2-1 TRBV7-2 TGTGCCAGCAGCCAACGCGGGGGAGCGGGGTGGAATGAGCAGTTCTTC CASSQRGGAGWNEQFF
- TRBD1 14 TRBJ2-5 TRBV20-1 TGCAGTGCTGGGAGACAGGGTATGCTGGAGACCCAGTACTTC CSAGRQGMLETQYF
- - 14 TRBJ1-4 TRBV7-2 TGTGCCAGCAGCCTGGACAGAACTAATGAAAAACTGTTTTTT CASSLDRTNEKLFF
many - 13 TRBJ2-5 TRBV12-3/TRBV12-4 TGTGCCAGCAGTCCTGGACTGAGGGAGACCCAGTACTTC CASSPGLRETQYF
many - 15 TRBJ2-2 TRBV5-1 TGCGCCAGCAGCCCGGCCGCCAGGGGTTCCGGGGAGCTGTTTTTT CASSPAARGSGELFF
- - 16 TRBJ2-7 TRBV20-1 TGCAGTGCTAGAGGCATTTTAACAGGGTCGCTGTACGTGCAGTACTTC CSARGILTGSLYVQYF
few - 14 TRBJ2-2 TRBV5-1 TGCGCCAGCAGCGCAGAAACACCCAGCTTCGAGGTGTTTTTT CASSAETPSFEVFF
few - 16 TRBJ1-6 TRBV5-6 TGTGCCAGCAGGTTTCAGGGGCACTCCTATAATTCACCCCTCCACTTT CASRFQGHSYNSPLHF
many - 11 TRBJ2-7 TRBV29-1 TGCAGCGTACGCCAGGGTTTCGAGCAGTACTTC CSVRQGFEQYF
many - 16 TRBJ1-2 TRBV14 TGTGCCAGCAGCCAAGATGTCGGTGTTCCCCACTATGGCTACACCTTC CASSQDVGVPHYGYTF
- - 14 TRBJ1-5 TRBV10-3 TGTGCCATCAGTGAGTCGTTAGCTAATCAGCCCCAGCATTTT CAISESLANQPQHF
once TRBD1 16 TRBJ2-3 TRBV19 TGTGCCAGTAGTACAACAGGGGCCTCTAGCACAGATACGCAGTATTTT CASSTTGASSTDTQYF
- TRBD2 17 TRBJ2-2 TRBV7-2 TGTGCCAGCAGCTTGGGTTGGACTAGTCCGGGCACCGGGGAGTTGTTTTTT CASSLGWTSPGTGELFF
many - 14 TRBJ2-5 TRBV6-2/TRBV6-3 TGTGCCAGCAGTTACTCGTCCTTCCAAGAGACCCAGTACTTC CASSYSSFQETQYF
few - 14 TRBJ1-4 TRBV3-1 TGTGCCAGCGGCTCTAGGGGCGGTGAGGAAAAACTGTTTTTT CASGSRGGEEKLFF